The clone carrying this T cell receptor beta chain has just one count. No antigen is known for it. The junction differs from germline at one of its ends, possibly a read error. This CDR3 region has 14 residues. Per the germline V gene, CDR1 is MNHEY and CDR2 is SMNVEV (reference sequence). This entry is derived from a study of CD8+CD57+ T cells in acquired aplastic anemia. Findings and caveats of the study: Patients and controls had in common approximately 30 CD8+ CDR3 sequences.

Genomic DNA provided the template from which TCR beta VDJ and CDR3 profiles were obtained. TCRdb ran MiXCR on the reads and lists one entry per CDR3 protein. This table holds roughly 250,000 distinct CDR3 sequences, 65% to 90% found once. In patients chosen for sequencing, flow cytometry had shown CD8+CD57+ cell expansion. The rearrangement joins TRBV27 to TRBJ1-6, with 10 bases that match TRBD1. The TCR was taken from a human donor with aplastic anemia. Sequencing was carried out using sorted CD4+, CD8+, or CD8+CD57+ T cells (not recorded which) from PBMCs. The CDR3 loop reads CASSSDRGHYGHTF. CDR3 coding DNA: TGTGCCAGCAGTTCAGACAGGGGGCATTATGGCCACACCTTT.